This T cell receptor (beta chain) is from a study of glioma-infiltrating T cells after dendritic cell vaccination. CDR3 length: 14 residues. The germline CDR1 and CDR2 sequences are SGHDT and YYEEEE. Trimming took 3 bases from V and 14 from J; bases not matched to a gene: 9. Sequenced by immunoSEQ multiplex PCR; TCRdb stores in-frame clones only, minus some. The profile covers around 25,000 clones, with just under 90% appearing a single time and just under 3% taken by the ten largest. Documented time point: after dendritic cell vaccination, including at tumor progression/relapse. All glioblastoma patients lacked an isocitrate dehydrogenase mutation. To note about this clone: Different DNA sequences within this sample yield the same CDR3.

This sequence was found in a human donor with glioblastoma. The chain links TRBV5-6 to TRBJ1-6, with TRBD1 matching 9 bases. The sample consisted of blood, taken after dendritic cell vaccination. The CDR3 nucleotides are TGTGCCAGCAGCTACGGGGACAGGGAGGTCACCCTCCACTTT. Translation gives CASSYGDREVTLHF.